The sequence of this TCR beta chain was determined in a study of cytomegalovirus exposure and HLA in healthy donors. This PCR relied on a set of 60 Vbeta primers and 13 Jbeta primers. Repertoires were generated with immunoSEQ multiplex PCR, while TCRdb's copy carries only in-frame clones and drops some. The data contain approximately 100,000 clones, 65% to 85% of them singletons. The V gene lost 7 bases and the J gene lost 3 bases, with 9 bases spanning the gap. From germline, CDR1 is WNHNN and CDR2 SYGVQD (reference sequence). CDR3 size: 13 residues. V usage is TRBV10-1 and J usage is TRBJ2-2, with D possibly being TRBD2 (5 bases). This receptor was taken from a man aged 50-60 years in good health and CMV-seronegative. The sample comprised PBMCs. The CDR3 DNA reads as TGCGCCAGCAAAGCTAGCCACACCGGGGAGCTGTTTTTT. Protein: CASKASHTGELFF.